The 10 T cell receptor beta chains reported below all come from one sample, sequenced in a study of cytomegalovirus exposure and HLA in healthy donors (dated by TCRdb to about 2017). Libraries came from the immunoSEQ multiplex PCR assay. A mixture of 60 forward primers for TCR Vbeta segments and 13 reverse primers for TCR Jbeta segments was used in the multiplex PCR. TCRdb took this table from immuneACCESS and kept in-frame rearrangements with V and J called. Such tables lack part of the clones; where checked against another copy, unresolved V genes explain under half of the gap, and the rest is unexplained. Here the sample has 150,000 to 200,000 clones; over 60% occur a single time. Jointly, the top ten make up 1.5% to 2% of the sample. Sequenced: PBMCs. Receptors were obtained from a man between 18 and 29 years old in good health and CMV-seronegative.

The chain links TRBV5-6 to TRBJ1-3; D is ambiguous. Trimming pared 0 bases from V and 4 bases from J, leaving 5 bases between. The germline V gene encodes CDR1 SGHDT and CDR2 YYEEEE. The CDR3 is 13 residues long. The CDR3: CASSLDRGNTIYF. The DNA of the CDR3 is TGTGCCAGCAGCTTGGACAGAGGAAACACCATATATTTT.

CDR3 sequence reads: CASSSSNEQFF. The DNA of the CDR3 is TGTGCCAGCAGTTCCAGCAATGAGCAGTTCTTC. The V call is TRBV6-5, the J call TRBJ2-1; D not certain. The CDR3 spans 11 residues. Germline V gene lookup returns CDR1 MNHEY and CDR2 SVGAGI. Trimming shortened V by 4 bases and J by 6 bases, and 4 bases separated the two germline ends.

This clone has a handful of counts. The chain couples TRBV5-4 to TRBJ1-1; D is unclear. V lost 3 bases and J 6 bases, leaving 18 bases between the germline ends. CDR1 and CDR2 from the germline V gene are SGHNT and YYREEE (reference sequence). This CDR3 has 15 amino acids. The DNA for the CDR3 is TGTGCCAGCAGCTCGGCAGGTGGGAGTGCATCTGAAGCTTTCTTT. This translates into CASSSAGGSASEAFF.

This chain links TRBV27 with TRBJ2-7; possible D gene TRBD1, 6 bases. Per germline, CDR1 MNHEY and CDR2 SMNVEV (reference sequence). The CDR3 covers 13 residues. V gave up 5 bases and J gave up 3 bases, with 11 bases separating them. The CDR3 loop is CASSLQQGYEQYF. CDR3 coding DNA: TGTGCCAGCAGTCTCCAACAGGGCTACGAGCAGTACTTC.

This chain connects TRBV28 to TRBJ1-5; 8 bases match TRBD1. V was pared by 3 bases and J by 5 bases, with 3 bases of the junction left unmatched. This CDR3 contains 14 residues. Germline V lookup: CDR1 MDHEN, CDR2 SYDVKM. CDR3 loop: CASSLTGAHQPQHF. Here the CDR3 DNA reads TGTGCCAGCAGTTTGACAGGGGCACATCAGCCCCAGCATTTT.

The chain has TRBV28 and TRBJ2-2, with TRBD2 identical over 9 bases. The CDR3 is made up of 15 amino acids. V dropped 3 bases and J dropped 6; count of bases not matched to a gene: 5. CDR1 is MDHEN and CDR2 is SYDVKM in the germline V gene. The CDR3 DNA follows: TGTGCCAGCAGTTTGGTTGGCGGGGGGGCCGGGGAGCTGTTTTTT. Its translation is CASSLVGGGAGELFF.

This chain connects TRBV10-3 to TRBJ1-2; D not resolved. This CDR3 contains 13 residues. Trimming took off 5 bases at V and 4 bases at J, with 11 bases between the two ends. The germline gives CDR1 ENHRY, CDR2 SYGVKD. CDR3 in amino acids: CAISPQSSYGYTF. CDR3 nucleotide sequence: TGTGCCATCAGTCCACAGAGTTCCTATGGCTACACCTTC.

The chain joins TRBV2 to TRBJ2-1; 10 bases are shared with TRBD2. Germline loops: CDR1 SNHLY, CDR2 FYNNEI. V lost 9 bases to trimming and J lost 7 bases; unmatched junction nucleotides: 6. This CDR3 is built from 13 residues. The CDR3 DNA is TGTGCCAGTCTAGCGGGAGTTGCGAATGAGCAGTTCTTC. Residues: CASLAGVANEQFF.

V usage is TRBV5-4 and J usage is TRBJ2-2; unclear D gene. Germline V gives CDR1 SGHNT, CDR2 YYREEE (reference sequence). Trimming took off 4 bases at V and 1 base at J, with 11 bases between the two ends. The CDR3 loop spans 15 amino acids. CDR3 coding DNA: TGTGCCAGCAGCCAGGCCGGTATGAACACCGGGGAGCTGTTTTTT. Protein product: CASSQAGMNTGELFF.

This CDR3 is CASSQTGGFQETQYF. The CDR3 nucleotides are TGTGCCAGCAGCCAAACAGGGGGTTTCCAAGAGACCCAGTACTTC. The genes are TRBV6-5 and TRBJ2-5; TRBD1 agrees at 8 bases. The CDR3 sequence is 15 residues long. The trim removed 6 bases at V and 1 base at J, leaving 7 bases unmatched. Germline V gene lookup returns CDR1 MNHEY and CDR2 SVGAGI.